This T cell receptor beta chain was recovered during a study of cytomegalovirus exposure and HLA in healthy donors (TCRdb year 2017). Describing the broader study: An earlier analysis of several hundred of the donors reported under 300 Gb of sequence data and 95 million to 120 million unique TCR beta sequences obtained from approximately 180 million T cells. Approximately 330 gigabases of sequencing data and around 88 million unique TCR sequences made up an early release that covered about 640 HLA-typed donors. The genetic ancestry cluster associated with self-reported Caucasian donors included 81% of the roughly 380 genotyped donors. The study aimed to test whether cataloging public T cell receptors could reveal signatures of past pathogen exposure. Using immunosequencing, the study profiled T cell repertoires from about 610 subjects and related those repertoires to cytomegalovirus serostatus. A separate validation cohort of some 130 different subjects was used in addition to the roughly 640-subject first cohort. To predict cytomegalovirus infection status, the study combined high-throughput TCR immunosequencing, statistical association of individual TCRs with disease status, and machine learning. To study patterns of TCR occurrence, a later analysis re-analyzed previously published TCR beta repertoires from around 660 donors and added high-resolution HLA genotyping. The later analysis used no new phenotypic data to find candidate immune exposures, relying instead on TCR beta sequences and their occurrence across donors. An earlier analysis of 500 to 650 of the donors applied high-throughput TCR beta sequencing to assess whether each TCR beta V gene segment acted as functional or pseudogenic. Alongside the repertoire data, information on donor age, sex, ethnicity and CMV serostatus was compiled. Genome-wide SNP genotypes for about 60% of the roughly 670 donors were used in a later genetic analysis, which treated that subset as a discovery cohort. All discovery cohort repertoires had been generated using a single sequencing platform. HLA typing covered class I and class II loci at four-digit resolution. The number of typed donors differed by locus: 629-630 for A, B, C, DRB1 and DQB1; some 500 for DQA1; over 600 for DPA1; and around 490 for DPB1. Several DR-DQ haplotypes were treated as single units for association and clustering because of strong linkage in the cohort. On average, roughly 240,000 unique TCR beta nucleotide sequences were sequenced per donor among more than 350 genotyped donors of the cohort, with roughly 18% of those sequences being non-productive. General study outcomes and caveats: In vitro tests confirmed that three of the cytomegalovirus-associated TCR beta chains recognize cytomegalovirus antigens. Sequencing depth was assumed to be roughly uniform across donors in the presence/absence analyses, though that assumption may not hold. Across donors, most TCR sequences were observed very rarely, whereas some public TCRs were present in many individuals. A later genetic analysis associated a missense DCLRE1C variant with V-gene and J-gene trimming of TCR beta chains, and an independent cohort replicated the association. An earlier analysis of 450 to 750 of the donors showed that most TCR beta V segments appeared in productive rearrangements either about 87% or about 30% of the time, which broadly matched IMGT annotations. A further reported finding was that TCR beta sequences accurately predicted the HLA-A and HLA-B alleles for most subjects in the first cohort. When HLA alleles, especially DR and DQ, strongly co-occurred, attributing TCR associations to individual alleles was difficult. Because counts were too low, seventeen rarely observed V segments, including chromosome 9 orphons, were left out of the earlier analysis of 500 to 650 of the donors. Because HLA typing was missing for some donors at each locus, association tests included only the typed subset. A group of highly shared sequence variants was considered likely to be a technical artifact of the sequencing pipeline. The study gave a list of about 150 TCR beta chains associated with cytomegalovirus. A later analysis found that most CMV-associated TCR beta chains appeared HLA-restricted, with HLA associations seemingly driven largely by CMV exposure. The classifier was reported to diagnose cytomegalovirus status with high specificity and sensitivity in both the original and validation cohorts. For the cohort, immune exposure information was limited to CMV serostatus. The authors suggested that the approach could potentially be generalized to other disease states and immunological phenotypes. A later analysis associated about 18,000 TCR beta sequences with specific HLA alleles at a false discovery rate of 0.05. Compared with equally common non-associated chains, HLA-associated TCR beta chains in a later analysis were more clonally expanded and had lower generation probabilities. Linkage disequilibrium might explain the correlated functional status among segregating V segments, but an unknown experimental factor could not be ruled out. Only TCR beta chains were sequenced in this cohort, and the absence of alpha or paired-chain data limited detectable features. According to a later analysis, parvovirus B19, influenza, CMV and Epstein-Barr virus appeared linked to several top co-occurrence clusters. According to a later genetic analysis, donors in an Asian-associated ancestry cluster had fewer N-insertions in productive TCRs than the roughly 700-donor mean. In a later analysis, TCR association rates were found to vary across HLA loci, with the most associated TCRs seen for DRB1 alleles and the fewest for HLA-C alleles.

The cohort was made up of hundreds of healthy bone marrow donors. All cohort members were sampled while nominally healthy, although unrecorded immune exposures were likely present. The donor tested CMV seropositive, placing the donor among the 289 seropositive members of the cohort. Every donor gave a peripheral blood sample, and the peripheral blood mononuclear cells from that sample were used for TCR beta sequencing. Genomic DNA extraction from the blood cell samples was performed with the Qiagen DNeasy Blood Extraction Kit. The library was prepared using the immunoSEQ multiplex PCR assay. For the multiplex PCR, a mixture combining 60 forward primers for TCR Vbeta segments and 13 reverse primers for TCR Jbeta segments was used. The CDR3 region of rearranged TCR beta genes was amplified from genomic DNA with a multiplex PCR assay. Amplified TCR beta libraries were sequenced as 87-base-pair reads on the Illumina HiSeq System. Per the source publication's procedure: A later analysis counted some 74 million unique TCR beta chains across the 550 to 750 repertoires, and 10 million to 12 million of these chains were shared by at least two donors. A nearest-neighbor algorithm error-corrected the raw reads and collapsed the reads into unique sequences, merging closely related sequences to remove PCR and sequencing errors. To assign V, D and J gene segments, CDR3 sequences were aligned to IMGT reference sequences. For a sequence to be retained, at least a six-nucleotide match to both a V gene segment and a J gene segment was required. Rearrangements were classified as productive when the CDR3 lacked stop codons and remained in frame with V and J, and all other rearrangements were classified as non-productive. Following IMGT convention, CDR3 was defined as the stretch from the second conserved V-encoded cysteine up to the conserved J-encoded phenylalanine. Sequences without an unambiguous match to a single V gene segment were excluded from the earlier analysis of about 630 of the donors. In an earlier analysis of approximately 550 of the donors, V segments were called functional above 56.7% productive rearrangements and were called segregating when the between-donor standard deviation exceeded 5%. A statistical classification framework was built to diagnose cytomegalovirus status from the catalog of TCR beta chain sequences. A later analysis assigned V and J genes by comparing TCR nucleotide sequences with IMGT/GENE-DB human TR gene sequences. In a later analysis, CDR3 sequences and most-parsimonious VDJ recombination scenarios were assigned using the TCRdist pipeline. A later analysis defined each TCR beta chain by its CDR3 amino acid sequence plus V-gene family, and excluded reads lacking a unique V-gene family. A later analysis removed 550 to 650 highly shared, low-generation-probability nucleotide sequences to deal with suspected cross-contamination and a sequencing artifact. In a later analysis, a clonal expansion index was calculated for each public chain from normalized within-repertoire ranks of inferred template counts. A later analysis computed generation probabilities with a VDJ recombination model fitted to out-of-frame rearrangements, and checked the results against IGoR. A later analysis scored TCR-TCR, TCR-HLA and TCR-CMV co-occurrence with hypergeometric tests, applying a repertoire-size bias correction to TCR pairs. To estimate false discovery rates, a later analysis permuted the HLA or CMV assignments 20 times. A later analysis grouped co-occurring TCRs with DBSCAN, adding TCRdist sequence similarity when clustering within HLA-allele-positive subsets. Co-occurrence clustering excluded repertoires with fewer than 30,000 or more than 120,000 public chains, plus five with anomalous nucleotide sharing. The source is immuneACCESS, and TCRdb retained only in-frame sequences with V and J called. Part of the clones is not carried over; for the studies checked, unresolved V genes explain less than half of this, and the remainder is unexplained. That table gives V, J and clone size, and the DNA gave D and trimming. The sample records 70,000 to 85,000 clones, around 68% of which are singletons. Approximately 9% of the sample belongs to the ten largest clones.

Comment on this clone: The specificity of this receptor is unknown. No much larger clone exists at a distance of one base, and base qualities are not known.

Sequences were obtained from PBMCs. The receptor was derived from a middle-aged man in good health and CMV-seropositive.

The nucleotide sequence is TGTGCCAGCAGTCTGACAGGGGGCTATGGCTACACCTTC. Its amino acids are CASSLTGGYGYTF. The chain employs TRBV7-9 and TRBJ1-2, and 9 bases in between align with TRBD1. Including cysteine and phenylalanine, the CDR3 has 13 amino acids. This entry keeps only the CDR3 DNA: 39 bases, framed from base 1. CDR1 SEHNR and CDR2 FQNEAQ are derived from the germline V gene (reference sequence). At the junction V is shortened by 6 bases and J by 4 bases; bases outside the gene matches: 3.